This T cell receptor (beta chain) originates from a study of blood T cell repertoires in COVID-19. Study-level background: Whether acute or convalescent, the COVID-19 samples came from the United States, Italy and Spain. T cells, B-cell-depleted T cells, or PBMCs provided the cDNA or gDNA that served as material.

The assay was immunoSEQ multiplex PCR, and TCRdb's table has in-frame clones only and misses some. The sample consists of a few hundred thousand clones, about 90% of them appearing once. A Seattle source enrolled patients during active infection and followed them longitudinally. V lost 7 bases to trimming and J lost 9 bases; unmatched junction nucleotides: 13. This CDR3 contains 15 residues. CDR1 is LNHDA, CDR2 SQIVND, per germline (reference sequence). Input material: peripheral blood. The clonotype originates from a man aged 18 to 30 with COVID-19, enrolled during active disease. This rearrangement joins TRBV19 to TRBJ2-1; 9 nucleotides match TRBD2. CDR3 protein: CASIPLSGRLSEQFF. The CDR3 DNA is TGTGCCAGTATCCCCCTTAGCGGGAGACTAAGTGAGCAGTTCTTC.